The source of this T cell receptor (beta chain) is a study of blood T cell repertoires in COVID-19. CDR3 length: 14 residues. The germline V gene has CDR1 SGHTS and CDR2 YDEGEE. V was pared by 4 bases and J by 3 bases, with 3 bases of the junction left unmatched. Source study methods: Amplified reference gene primers provided the basis for estimating nucleated cell counts. Sequencing used immunoSEQ multiplex PCR; TCRdb keeps in-frame clones, though not all of them. Clone size and V and J calls were adopted from that table, with D and trimming inferred from the DNA. The repertoire has roughly 140,000 clones, around 85% of them found once; the top ten carry 6.2%. Symptom resolution, clearance, or two negative PCRs marked donors in Cohort 3 as recovered.

This TCR came from a middle-aged woman who had recovered from COVID-19. The chain has TRBV5-8 and TRBJ1-1, with 10 nucleotides matching TRBD1. The sample consisted of PBMCs or T cells enriched from blood (not recorded which). This chain's CDR3 is CASSPTGGYTEAFF. CDR3 DNA: TGTGCCAGCAGCCCGACAGGGGGCTACACTGAAGCTTTCTTT.